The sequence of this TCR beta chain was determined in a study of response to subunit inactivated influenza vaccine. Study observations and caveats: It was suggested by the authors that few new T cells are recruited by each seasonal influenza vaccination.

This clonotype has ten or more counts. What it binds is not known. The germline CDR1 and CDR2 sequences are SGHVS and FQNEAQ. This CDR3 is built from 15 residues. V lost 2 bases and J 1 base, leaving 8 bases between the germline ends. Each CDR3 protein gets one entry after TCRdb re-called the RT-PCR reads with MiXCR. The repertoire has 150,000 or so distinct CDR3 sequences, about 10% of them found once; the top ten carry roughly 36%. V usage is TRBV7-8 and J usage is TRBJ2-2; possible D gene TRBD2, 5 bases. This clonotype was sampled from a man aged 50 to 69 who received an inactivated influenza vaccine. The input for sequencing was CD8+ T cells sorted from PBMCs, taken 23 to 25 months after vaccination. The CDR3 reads CASSLHRGNTGELFF. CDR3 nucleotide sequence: TGTGCCAGCAGCTTACACCGGGGGAACACCGGGGAGCTGTTTTTT.